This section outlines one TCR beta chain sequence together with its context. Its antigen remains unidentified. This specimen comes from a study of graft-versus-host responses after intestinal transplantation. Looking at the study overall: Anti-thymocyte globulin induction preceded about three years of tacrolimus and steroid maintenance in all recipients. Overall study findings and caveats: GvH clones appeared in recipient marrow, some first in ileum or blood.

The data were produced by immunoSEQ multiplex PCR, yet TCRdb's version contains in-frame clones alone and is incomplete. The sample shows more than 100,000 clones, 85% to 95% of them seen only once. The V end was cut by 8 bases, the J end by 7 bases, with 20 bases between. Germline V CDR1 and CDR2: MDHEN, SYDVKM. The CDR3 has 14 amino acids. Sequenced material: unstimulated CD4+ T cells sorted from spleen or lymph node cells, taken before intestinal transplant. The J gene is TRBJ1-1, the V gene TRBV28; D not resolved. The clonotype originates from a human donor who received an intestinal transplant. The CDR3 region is CASGPPSSQNEAFF. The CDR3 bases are TGTGCCAGCGGGCCCCCTTCCTCCCAGAATGAAGCTTTCTTT.